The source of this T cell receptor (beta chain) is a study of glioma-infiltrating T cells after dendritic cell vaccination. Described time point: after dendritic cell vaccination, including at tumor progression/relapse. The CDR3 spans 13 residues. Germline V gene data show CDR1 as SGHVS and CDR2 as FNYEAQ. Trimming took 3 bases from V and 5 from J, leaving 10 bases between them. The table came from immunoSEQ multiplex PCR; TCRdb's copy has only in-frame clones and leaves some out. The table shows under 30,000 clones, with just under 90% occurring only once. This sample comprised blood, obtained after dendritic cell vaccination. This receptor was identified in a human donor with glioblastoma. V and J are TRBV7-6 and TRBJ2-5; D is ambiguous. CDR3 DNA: TGTGCCAGCAGCTTTCAGGTTTCCGAGACCCAGTACTTC. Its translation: CASSFQVSETQYF. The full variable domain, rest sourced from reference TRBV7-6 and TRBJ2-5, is GAGVSQSPRYKVTKRGQDVALRCDPISGHVSLYWYRQALGQGPEFLTYFNYEAQQDKSGLPNDRFSAERPEGSISTLTIQRTEQRDSAMYRCASSFQVSETQYFGPGTRLLVL.